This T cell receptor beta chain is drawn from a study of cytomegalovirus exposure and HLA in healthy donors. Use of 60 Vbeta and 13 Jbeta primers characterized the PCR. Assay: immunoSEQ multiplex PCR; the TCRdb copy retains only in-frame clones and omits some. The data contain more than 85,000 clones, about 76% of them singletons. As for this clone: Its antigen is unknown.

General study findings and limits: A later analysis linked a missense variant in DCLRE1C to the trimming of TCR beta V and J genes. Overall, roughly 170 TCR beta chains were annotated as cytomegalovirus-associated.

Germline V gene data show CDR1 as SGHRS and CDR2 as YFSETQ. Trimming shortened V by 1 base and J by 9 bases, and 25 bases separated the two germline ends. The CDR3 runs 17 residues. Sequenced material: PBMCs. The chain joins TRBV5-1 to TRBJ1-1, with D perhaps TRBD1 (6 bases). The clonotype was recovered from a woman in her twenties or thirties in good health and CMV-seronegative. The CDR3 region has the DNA TGCGCCAGCAGCTTGTTCCCCGCCCAAGGACAGTTAACGAAAGCTTTCTTT. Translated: CASSLFPAQGQLTKAFF.